This T cell receptor beta chain appears in the sequencing data of a study of graft-versus-host responses after intestinal transplantation. Study in general: Transplants were multivisceral, liver-intestinal, or isolated intestinal. Anti-thymocyte globulin was used for induction in all recipients, who then took tacrolimus and steroids for about 3 years.

Study-wide points: Analysis identified GvH clones in recipient marrow, with some appearing first in ileum or blood. After transplant, early declines in HvG clones were associated with peak levels of circulating GvH clones.

Comments on this clone: Its specificity is unknown.

V was pared by 2 bases and J by 2 bases, with 6 bases between. The germline CDR1 and CDR2 sequences are MNHEY and SMNVEV (reference sequence). CDR3 length: 13 amino acids. Assay: immunoSEQ multiplex PCR; the TCRdb copy retains only in-frame clones and omits some. This table has 65,000 to 85,000 clones, roughly 91% appearing once. The source is a human donor who was the organ donor for an intestinal transplant. This specimen was unstimulated CD8+ T cells sorted from spleen or lymph node cells, taken before transplant. The gene calls are TRBV27 and TRBJ1-1; D gene uncertain. The CDR3 loop reads CASSLGPNTEAFF. The CDR3 DNA reads as TGTGCCAGCAGTTTAGGGCCCAACACTGAAGCTTTCTTT.